This record covers a single T cell receptor beta chain. Its specificity is unknown. These data are taken from a study of cytomegalovirus exposure and HLA in healthy donors. The study, taken as a whole, reports: There were some 150 TCR beta chains listed as cytomegalovirus-associated.

The length of the CDR3 is 11 residues. The V gene lost 3 bases and the J gene lost 7 bases, with 6 bases spanning the gap. The V gene's germline CDR1 is SGHNT and CDR2 YENEEA. The data were produced by immunoSEQ multiplex PCR, yet TCRdb's version contains in-frame clones alone and is incomplete. The data show over 100,000 clones, roughly 86% seen once. This TCR was recovered from a man younger than 45 in good health and CMV-seronegative. Material for sequencing was PBMCs. The V call is TRBV11-3, the J call TRBJ1-1, with D unclear. CDR3 sequence (DNA): TGTGCCAGCAGCTTTAAGCTTGAAGCTTTCTTT. It yields the protein CASSFKLEAFF.